This note documents a single TCR beta chain sequence. Trimming removed 3 bases from V and 7 bases from J; junction bases left unmatched: 10. This CDR3 spans 16 amino acids. Germline V gives CDR1 LGHDT, CDR2 YNNKEL (reference sequence). This entry belongs to a study of blood T cell repertoires in COVID-19. Study context: The study drew acute and convalescent COVID-19 samples from the United States, Italy and Spain. PBMCs, B-cell-depleted T cells, or T cells provided the cDNA or gDNA that made up the material.

Original data processing: Reference gene primer amplification gave estimated nucleated cell counts. Method: immunoSEQ multiplex PCR; TCRdb's copy keeps in-frame clones and lacks some. The D gene and trimming were derived from the DNA, and the V and J assignments and clone size from that table. Here the sample spans a few hundred thousand clones, roughly four fifths being singletons. Seattle patients were enrolled during active infection and followed longitudinally. This sequence originates from a person between 65 and 80 years old with COVID-19, enrolled during active disease. The specimen was peripheral blood. This rearrangement joins TRBV3-1 (or the pseudogene TRBV3-2) to TRBJ2-5; 11 bases match TRBD2. CDR3 sequence reads: CASSQPIAGGPGTQYF. In nucleotides, the CDR3 is TGTGCCAGCAGCCAGCCTATAGCGGGAGGGCCCGGGACCCAGTACTTC.